These 9 T cell receptor beta chains were sequenced from one sample in a study of lymphopenia after photon versus proton radiotherapy. Sequenced by immunoSEQ multiplex PCR; TCRdb stores in-frame clones only, minus some. The data show over 25,000 clones, around 90% seen once. The sample here was peripheral blood, taken from a patient treated with photon-based radiotherapy. These receptors were collected from a woman between 45 and 60 years old with pancreatic cancer.

The chain has TRBV28 and TRBJ2-3, with 7 bases fitting TRBD2. The trim removed 6 bases at V and 0 bases at J, leaving 3 bases unmatched. The CDR3 consists of 14 residues. Germline V gives CDR1 MDHEN, CDR2 SYDVKM. This chain's CDR3 is CASRPSGSTDTQYF. CDR3 sequence (DNA): TGTGCCAGCAGACCTAGCGGTAGCACAGATACGCAGTATTTT.

The chain couples TRBV28 to TRBJ2-5; D is tentatively TRBD1 or TRBD2 (6 bases each). Trimming cost V 3 bases and J 7 bases, with 12 bases left between them. The CDR3 runs 13 residues. The germline CDR1 and CDR2 sequences are MDHEN and SYDVKM. CDR3 DNA sequence: TGTGCCAGCAGTTTGCGGGGCAGGGGGACCCAGTACTTC. Translated: CASSLRGRGTQYF.

The V gene is TRBV28, the J gene TRBJ1-5; D remains unclear. With 4 bases removed from V and 0 bases from J, the gap between germline ends came to 7 bases. The CDR3 has 14 residues. Germline V gives CDR1 MDHEN, CDR2 SYDVKM. CDR3 in amino acids: CASSSQLSNQPQHF. The CDR3, as DNA: TGTGCCAGCAGTTCTCAGCTTAGCAATCAGCCCCAGCATTTT.

V is TRBV6-5 and J is TRBJ2-1, with TRBD2 as a possible D gene (5 bases). CDR3 length equals 15 residues. Germline lookup yields CDR1 MNHEY and CDR2 SVGAGI. V lost 4 bases to trimming and J lost 9 bases, with 19 bases between them. This CDR3 reads CASSSNRLHEGEQFF. CDR3 DNA sequence: TGTGCCAGCAGTTCGAATCGACTTCACGAGGGTGAGCAGTTCTTC.

The rearrangement uses TRBV6-6 and TRBJ2-3, with 12 bases aligning to TRBD2. Trimming removed 5 bases from V and 8 bases from J; junction bases left unmatched: 2. This CDR3 is 13 amino acids long. The germline gives CDR1 MNHNY, CDR2 SVGAGI (reference sequence). This chain's CDR3 is CASSLAGGPTQYF. CDR3 sequence (DNA): TGTGCCAGCAGTCTAGCGGGAGGGCCTACGCAGTATTTT.

This chain links TRBV27 with TRBJ2-7; tentative D call: TRBD2 (6 bases). The CDR3 runs 15 residues. CDR1 is MNHEY and CDR2 is SMNVEV in the germline V gene (reference sequence). V was pared by 5 bases and J by 5 bases, with 19 bases between. The CDR3 DNA reads as TGTGCCAGCAGTCCCCACCCCCGGGGGTTGGACGAGCAGTACTTC. Its protein product is CASSPHPRGLDEQYF.

This sequence joins TRBV6-1 and TRBJ2-7, with 8 bases identical to TRBD1. The V gene end was trimmed by 4 bases and the J gene end by 0 bases; junction bases not matched to a gene: 5. CDR3 length: 15 amino acids. From germline, CDR1 is MNHNS and CDR2 SASEGT. The CDR3 DNA is TGTGCCAGCAGTGTGGACAGGGTTGGCTCCTACGAGCAGTACTTC. It encodes CASSVDRVGSYEQYF.

Remarks on this clone: This could be a read error, since a much larger clone is one nucleotide away. This chain uses TRBV19 with TRBJ1-2, with D possibly TRBD1 on 5 matching bases. The CDR3 is 14 residues long. The germline V gene encodes CDR1 LNHDA and CDR2 SQIVND (reference sequence). The germline V and J ends were trimmed by 7 bases and 0 bases, with 12 bases remaining between them. DNA for the CDR3: TGTGCCAGTAATATGTGGGGGGCTAACTATGGCTACACCTTC. Amino acids: CASNMWGANYGYTF.

The table lists this clone with a count of one. The genes are TRBV7-3 and TRBJ2-2, with 12 positions matching TRBD2. CDR3 length equals 15 residues. Germline-derived CDR1 and CDR2 are SGHTA and FQGTGA. V was pared by 5 bases and J by 7 bases, with 5 bases of the junction left unmatched. The CDR3, as DNA: TGTGCCAGCAGCCCGGCACTAGCGGGAGGCGGGGAGCTGTTTTTT. Protein product: CASSPALAGGGELFF.